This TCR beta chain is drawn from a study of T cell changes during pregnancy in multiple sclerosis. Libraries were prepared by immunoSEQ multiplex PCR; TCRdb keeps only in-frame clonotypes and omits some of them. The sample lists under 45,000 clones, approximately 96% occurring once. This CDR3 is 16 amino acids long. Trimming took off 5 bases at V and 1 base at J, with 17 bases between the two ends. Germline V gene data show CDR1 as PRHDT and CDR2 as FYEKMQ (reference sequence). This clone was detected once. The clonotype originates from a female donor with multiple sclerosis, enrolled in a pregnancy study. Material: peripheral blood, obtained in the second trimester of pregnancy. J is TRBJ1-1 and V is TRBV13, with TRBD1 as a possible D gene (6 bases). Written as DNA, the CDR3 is TGTGCCAGCAGCCCTTTTAGAACAGGGAGGAACACTGAAGCTTTCTTT. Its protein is CASSPFRTGRNTEAFF.